These 27 T cell receptor beta chains came from one sample sequenced in a study of shared clonotypes between healthy human individuals. The repertoire was sequenced with immunoSEQ multiplex PCR; TCRdb's copy has only in-frame clones and lacks some. The table includes 950,000 to 1,300,000 clones, 65% to 75% detected once. Source material: memory CD4+ T cells sorted from blood. The subset was: CD45RA-negative fraction. The receptors originated from a man between 18 and 35 years old in good health.

The rearrangement links TRBV12-5 to TRBJ2-4, with 10 bases lining up with TRBD1. Germline CDR1 reads LGHNT; CDR2 reads FRNRAP. Trimming at V came to 4 bases and at J to 3 bases, leaving 12 bases not matched to a gene. This CDR3 is built from 18 residues. The CDR3 DNA follows: TGTGCTAGTGGTTCAGGGACAGGGGTGGAGTTAGGCAAAAACATTCAGTACTTC. The encoded protein is CASGSGTGVELGKNIQYF. Looking up the rest from reference TRBV12-5 and TRBJ2-4 gives the full variable domain: DARVTQTPRHKVTEMGQEVTMRCQPILGHNTVFWYRQTMMQGLELLAYFRNRAPLDDSGMPKDRFSAEMPDATLATLKIQPSEPRDSAVYFCASGSGTGVELGKNIQYFGAGTRLSVL.

The rearrangement joins TRBV5-1 to TRBJ2-7; possible D gene TRBD1, 5 bases. This CDR3 has 15 amino acids. The germline V and J ends were trimmed by 0 bases and 2 bases, with 12 bases remaining between them. The germline V gene has CDR1 SGHRS and CDR2 YFSETQ. The CDR3 DNA reads TGCGCCAGCAGCTTGGAGGCAGGGAATCCCTACGAGCAGTACTTC. Its translation: CASSLEAGNPYEQYF.

This chain links TRBV4-1 with TRBJ1-2, with D hard to call. The CDR3 consists of 16 residues. Germline V gene lookup returns CDR1 MGHRA and CDR2 YSYEKL. Trimming took 3 bases from V and 8 from J, leaving 22 bases between them. The CDR3 nucleotides are TGCGCCAGCAGCCAGGGTACCTCGTTTGGGGTACAGGGCTACACCTTC. This sequence encodes CASSQGTSFGVQGYTF.

The chain has TRBV6-1 and TRBJ2-6; TRBD1 aligns across 7 bases. The germline V gene encodes CDR1 MNHNS and CDR2 SASEGT. V shed 3 bases, J shed 1 base, and the junction held 6 bases outside the gene matches. The CDR3 is 17 residues long. CDR3 DNA: TGTGCCAGCAGTGAGGTAATGACAGGGTCTGGGGCCAACGTCCTGACTTTC. Translated: CASSEVMTGSGANVLTF.

The rearrangement links TRBV28 to TRBJ1-5, with D perhaps matching TRBD1 (6 bases). The CDR3 is made up of 15 amino acids. Germline loops: CDR1 MDHEN, CDR2 SYDVKM. The germline V and J ends were trimmed by 2 bases and 3 bases, with 11 bases remaining between them. The CDR3 region has the DNA TGTGCCAGCAGTTTAGGTCAGGGGAACAATCAGCCCCAGCATTTT. This codes for CASSLGQGNNQPQHF.

The chain employs TRBV7-8 and TRBJ2-7; TRBD2 matches 11 bases. With V trimmed by 0 bases and J by 5 bases, 3 bases remained unmatched. This CDR3 comprises 15 residues. CDR1 is SGHVS and CDR2 is FQNEAQ in the germline V gene. The DNA of the CDR3 is TGTGCCAGCAGCTTAGCCGGGACTAGCGGCCACGAGCAGTACTTC. The encoded protein is CASSLAGTSGHEQYF. The full variable domain, its missing parts supplied by reference TRBV7-8 and TRBJ2-7, is GAGVSQSPRYKVAKRGQDVALRCDPISGHVSLFWYQQALGQGPEFLTYFQNEAQLDKSGLPSDRFFAERPEGSVSTLKIQRTQQEDSAVYLCASSLAGTSGHEQYFGPGTRLTVT.

This clone was counted ten times or more. The rearrangement joins TRBV6-1 to TRBJ2-1, with D possibly matching TRBD2 (7 bases). Germline V gene data show CDR1 as MNHNS and CDR2 as SASEGT. V lost 8 bases, J lost 0 bases, and 14 bases lay in between. The length of the CDR3 is 15 residues. The DNA for the CDR3 is TGTGCCAGCCAAGGGGGGGTGGGCTCCTACAATGAGCAGTTCTTC. This codes for CASQGGVGSYNEQFF.

The chain uses TRBV5-1 and TRBJ1-1, with TRBD1 as a possible D gene (6 bases). The CDR3 totals 14 residues. Per germline, CDR1 SGHRS and CDR2 YFSETQ. Trimming took off 4 bases at V and 4 bases at J, with 14 bases between the two ends. The chain's CDR3 is CASSEQGTATEAFF. Here the CDR3 DNA reads TGCGCCAGCAGCGAACAGGGTACTGCCACTGAAGCTTTCTTT. Full variable domain (rest looked up from reference TRBV5-1 and TRBJ1-1): KAGVTQTPRYLIKTRGQQVTLSCSPISGHRSVSWYQQTPGQGLQFLFEYFSETQRNKGNFPGRFSGRQFSNSRSEMNVSTLELGDSALYLCASSEQGTATEAFFGQGTRLTVV.

The chain carries TRBV5-1 and TRBJ1-2; D possibly corresponds to TRBD1 (5 bases). In germline, CDR1 is SGHRS, CDR2 YFSETQ. The V end lost 7 bases, the J end lost 5 bases, and 21 bases lay between the germline ends. This CDR3 region has 15 residues. The CDR3 loop is CASGRILGGLYGYTF. The CDR3 bases are TGCGCCAGCGGACGTATACTGGGGGGTCTTTATGGCTACACCTTC.

This clone is a singleton in its sample. The chain combines TRBV6-5 with TRBJ2-7; 7 bases line up with TRBD1. This CDR3 has 12 amino acids. The V gene's germline CDR1 is MNHEY and CDR2 SVGAGI. Trimming cost V 6 bases and J 7 bases; bases outside gene matches: 6. In nucleotides, the CDR3 is TGTGCCAGCAGGACAGGGTCAAGGGAGCAGTACTTC. It codes for CASRTGSREQYF.

Points on this clone: Distinct nucleotide sequences in the sample also encode this CDR3. The genes are TRBV7-2 and TRBJ1-2, with TRBD1 as a possible D gene (6 bases). V was shortened by 1 base and J by 5 bases, with 8 bases between the two germline ends. Germline assignment: CDR1 SGHTA and CDR2 FQGNSA. The CDR3 covers 13 residues. Here the CDR3 reads CASSLGQGYGYTF. CDR3 sequence (DNA): TGTGCCAGCAGCTTAGGTCAGGGGTATGGCTACACCTTC. Looking up the rest from reference TRBV7-2 and TRBJ1-2 gives the full variable domain: GAGVSQSPSNKVTEKGKDVELRCDPISGHTALYWYRQSLGQGLEFLIYFQGNSAPDKSGLPSDRFSAERTGGSVSTLTIQRTQQEDSAVYLCASSLGQGYGYTFGSGTRLTVV.

Note on this clone: Other DNA sequences in this sample translate to the same CDR3. The chain employs TRBV28 and TRBJ2-5; no clear D. Trimming cost V 2 bases and J 5 bases, with 3 bases left between them. The V gene's germline CDR1 is MDHEN and CDR2 SYDVKM. The CDR3 is made up of 11 amino acids. CDR3 loop: CASSLRETQYF. DNA for the CDR3: TGTGCCAGCAGTTTAAGGGAGACCCAGTACTTC.

The rearrangement uses TRBV4-1 and TRBJ1-3; TRBD1 agrees at 12 bases. This CDR3 spans 15 amino acids. The germline CDR1 and CDR2 sequences are MGHRA and YSYEKL. The ends lost 4 bases at V and 4 bases at J; junction bases unmatched: 2. Written as DNA, the CDR3 is TGCGCCAGCAGCCGGGACAGGGGGCAGGGAAACACCATATATTTT. Translated, it gives CASSRDRGQGNTIYF.

This clone came up a few times. The CDR3 DNA reads TGTGCTAGTGGTTTGTCCGTGGACACTGAAGCTTTCTTT. It encodes CASGLSVDTEAFF. The chain has TRBV12-5 and TRBJ1-1; D is uncertain. The CDR3 is 13 residues long. The germline V gene encodes CDR1 LGHNT and CDR2 FRNRAP. The V and J ends lost 2 bases and 3 bases respectively, with 7 bases between them.

CDR3: CASSIDPLGQPQHF. Written as DNA, the CDR3 is TGTGCCAGTAGTATTGACCCATTGGGACAGCCCCAGCATTTT. The rearrangement joins TRBV19 to TRBJ1-5; D not resolved. V lost 3 bases to trimming and J lost 7 bases, with 13 bases between them. Germline CDR1 reads LNHDA; CDR2 reads SQIVND (reference sequence). The CDR3 has 14 amino acids.

The chain combines TRBV30 with TRBJ1-6; D remains ambiguous. Deletions cut 5 bases from V and 8 bases from J, with 13 bases between. Germline V gene data show CDR1 as GTSNPN and CDR2 as SVGIG (reference sequence). The CDR3 has 13 amino acids. CDR3: CAWRPHGDSPLHF. As DNA, the CDR3 is TGTGCCTGGCGTCCACATGGAGATTCACCCCTCCACTTT.

The rearrangement joins TRBV27 to TRBJ2-2, with unresolved D. This CDR3 has 12 residues. The ends were cut back, 8 bases at V and 5 bases at J, with 9 bases in the middle. Germline V CDR1 and CDR2: MNHEY, SMNVEV (reference sequence). CDR3 DNA: TGTGCCAGCCGTAGGGCTACCGGGGAGCTGTTTTTT. It specifies CASRRATGELFF.

This clone was counted ten times or more. The rearrangement joins TRBV4-1 to TRBJ2-3, with 8 nucleotides matching TRBD2. Trimming cost V 0 bases and J 2 bases; bases outside gene matches: 4. CDR1 MGHRA and CDR2 YSYEKL come from the germline V gene. There are 16 residues in the CDR3. The CDR3 is CASSQETGGFTDTQYF. The CDR3 nucleotides are TGCGCCAGCAGCCAAGAAACGGGAGGGTTCACAGATACGCAGTATTTT.

The chain couples TRBV10-3 to TRBJ2-3, with 9 bases aligning to TRBD1. In germline, CDR1 is ENHRY, CDR2 SYGVKD. The V gene end was trimmed by 10 bases and the J gene end by 6 bases; junction bases not matched to a gene: 11. The CDR3 has 14 residues. Here the CDR3 reads CASTYTGGGDTQYF. The CDR3 DNA reads as TGTGCCAGCACCTACACAGGGGGCGGCGATACGCAGTATTTT.

The CDR3 loop is CASSMTGTSYEQYF. CDR3 DNA: TGTGCCAGCAGTATGACAGGGACCTCCTACGAGCAGTACTTC. This rearrangement joins TRBV27 to TRBJ2-7; 7 positions match TRBD1. The CDR3 loop spans 14 amino acids. J lost 0 bases, V lost 5 bases, and 4 bases had no gene match. The germline V gene encodes CDR1 MNHEY and CDR2 SMNVEV (reference sequence).

This clone was observed a handful of times. The gene calls are TRBV7-2 and TRBJ2-1; 13 nucleotides agree with TRBD2. Germline assignment: CDR1 SGHTA and CDR2 FQGNSA. After removal of 5 bases from V and 7 bases from J, the junction contained 11 bases not matched to a gene. This CDR3 contains 17 residues. This CDR3 reads CASSPQGLAGYLNEQFF. The CDR3 coding sequence is TGTGCCAGCAGCCCCCAGGGACTAGCGGGATACTTAAATGAGCAGTTCTTC. The full variable domain, completed using reference TRBV7-2 and TRBJ2-1, is GAGVSQSPSNKVTEKGKDVELRCDPISGHTALYWYRQSLGQGLEFLIYFQGNSAPDKSGLPSDRFSAERTGGSVSTLTIQRTQQEDSAVYLCASSPQGLAGYLNEQFFGPGTRLTVL.

The rearrangement links TRBV19 to TRBJ1-6; D gene uncertain. In germline, CDR1 is LNHDA, CDR2 SQIVND (reference sequence). V was cut by 5 bases and J by 5 bases, with 13 bases left in between. This CDR3 is built from 15 residues. CDR3 amino acids: CASSDAGLDNSPLHF. CDR3 coding DNA: TGTGCCAGTAGTGACGCGGGCCTTGATAATTCACCCCTCCACTTT. The variable domain in full, with the rest retrieved from reference TRBV19 and TRBJ1-6, is DGGITQSPKYLFRKEGQNVTLSCEQNLNHDAMYWYRQDPGQGLRLIYYSQIVNDFQKGDIAEGYSVSREKKESFPLTVTSAQKNPTAFYLCASSDAGLDNSPLHFGNGTRLTVT.

The V gene is TRBV2, the J gene TRBJ1-6; D is uncertain. CDR1 and CDR2 from the germline V gene are SNHLY and FYNNEI. V lost 7 bases, J lost 12 bases, and 16 bases lay in between. There are 13 residues in the CDR3. The DNA for the CDR3 is TGTGCCAGCACGGCAGCCTCCGGTTTACCCCTCCACTTT. Its translation: CASTAASGLPLHF.

V usage is TRBV6-1 and J usage is TRBJ1-3; D is undetermined. The germline V gene encodes CDR1 MNHNS and CDR2 SASEGT. The CDR3 is 15 residues long. The V end lost 3 bases, the J end lost 0 bases, and 9 bases lay between the germline ends. The CDR3 DNA follows: TGTGCCAGCAGTGAGGGCAGCAGCTCTGGAAACACCATATATTTT. It encodes CASSEGSSSGNTIYF.

The chain joins TRBV5-4 to TRBJ2-1; possibly TRBD2 for D (6 bases). This CDR3 has 13 residues. V dropped 7 bases and J dropped 6 bases, with 14 bases sitting between them. Germline-derived CDR1 and CDR2 are SGHNT and YYREEE (reference sequence). CDR3 sequence: CASGAIGGNEQFF. The CDR3 DNA reads as TGTGCCAGCGGGGCGATCGGGGGCAATGAGCAGTTCTTC.

With regard to this clone: The same CDR3 arises from other DNA sequences in this sample as well. The chain employs TRBV11-2 and TRBJ1-1, with no clear D. V lost 5 bases and J 1 base, leaving 8 bases between the germline ends. The CDR3 contains 13 residues. Germline lookup yields CDR1 SGHAT and CDR2 FQNNGV. Written as DNA, the CDR3 is TGTGCCAGCAGCCTTACACGGAACACTGAAGCTTTCTTT. It is translated as CASSLTRNTEAFF. The full variable domain, with the rest looked up from reference TRBV11-2 and TRBJ1-1, is EAGVAQSPRYKIIEKRQSVAFWCNPISGHATLYWYQQILGQGPKLLIQFQNNGVVDDSQLPKDRFSAERLKGVDSTLKIQPAKLEDSAVYLCASSLTRNTEAFFGQGTRLTVV.

In the case of this clone: Other DNA sequences within the sample encode an identical CDR3. The chain has TRBV5-1 and TRBJ2-7, with 9 positions matching TRBD1. Losses at the gene ends were 3 bases for V and 3 bases for J; bases not matched to a gene: 7. The CDR3 is 15 residues long. Germline CDR1 SGHRS, CDR2 YFSETQ. CDR3 coding DNA: TGCGCCAGCAGCTCAACCGGGACAGGGCGCTACGAGCAGTACTTC. Translated: CASSSTGTGRYEQYF.